This TCR beta chain comes out of a study of blood T cell repertoires in COVID-19. About the study: The samples span acute and convalescent COVID-19 from the United States, Italy and Spain. PBMCs, B-cell-depleted T cells, or T cells were the source of the cDNA or gDNA that made up the material.

The germline V gene has CDR1 LNHDA and CDR2 SQIVND (reference sequence). The V and J ends lost 4 bases and 5 bases, in that order; junction bases with no gene match: 8. The length of the CDR3 is 15 residues. In the original processing: Estimated nucleated cell counts came from reference gene primer amplification. Data came from immunoSEQ multiplex PCR; TCRdb stores just in-frame clones and leaves some out. That table supplies the V and J calls and clone size; D and trimming were determined from the DNA. The sample lists 210,000 or so clones; 80% to 90% were seen once. In assigning cohorts, the study relied on participant-reported clinical history.

This receptor was identified in a woman aged 30 to 39 who had been exposed to COVID-19. What was sequenced was PBMCs or T cells enriched from blood (not recorded which). This chain links TRBV19 with TRBJ2-5, with 9 bases identical to TRBD2. In DNA form, the CDR3 reads TGTGCCAGTAGTAGTTTCCTAGCGGGAATGGAGACCCAGTACTTC. Its protein product is CASSSFLAGMETQYF.